This passage covers 13 T cell receptor beta chains from one sample sequenced in a study of shared clonotypes between healthy human individuals. This table comes from immunoSEQ multiplex PCR, and its TCRdb copy is limited to in-frame clones, with some not included. The table lists about 110,000 clones, about 71% of them singletons. Sequencing input: memory CD8+ T cells sorted from blood. The sample's subset: CD45RO+ cells pooled with CCR7-negative TemRA cells. The source of these receptors is a woman under 40 in good health.

V gene TRBV7-2 combines with J gene TRBJ2-7; possibly TRBD2 for D (6 bases). V was trimmed by 3 bases and J by 2 bases, leaving 8 bases between them. The CDR3 consists of 13 residues. Per germline, CDR1 SGHTA and CDR2 FQGNSA. CDR3 bases: TGTGCCAGCAGCTTCGGGAGTACCTACGAGCAGTACTTC. Its translation is CASSFGSTYEQYF.

This clone turned up a few times. The rearrangement joins TRBV25-1 to TRBJ2-7; no reliable D call. V dropped 3 bases and J dropped 1 base, with 13 bases sitting between them. This CDR3 spans 15 amino acids. In germline, CDR1 is MGHDK, CDR2 SYGVNS. DNA for the CDR3: TGTGCCAGCAGTGATAGTCTAGGGCTGTCCTACGAGCAGTACTTC. As protein: CASSDSLGLSYEQYF.

This clone was counted only a few times. J is TRBJ1-4 and V is TRBV2; TRBD1 is a possible D gene (5 bases). Germline assignment: CDR1 SNHLY and CDR2 FYNNEI. Trimming cost V 11 bases and J 6 bases, with 22 bases left between them. The CDR3 length is 15 residues. The CDR3 is CAGSVGGLEYEKLFF. The CDR3 coding sequence is TGTGCCGGCTCTGTGGGGGGACTAGAATATGAAAAACTGTTTTTT.

The chain employs TRBV25-1 and TRBJ2-2, with D unresolved. CDR1 and CDR2 (germline): MGHDK, SYGVNS. Deletions cut 2 bases from V and 3 bases from J, with 4 bases between. The CDR3 runs 13 residues. The CDR3 spells CASSEPHTGELFF. The CDR3 bases are TGTGCCAGCAGTGAACCTCACACCGGGGAGCTGTTTTTT.

This chain connects TRBV2 to TRBJ1-3; D is ambiguous. Trimming removed 6 bases from V and 2 bases from J, with 8 bases in between. The length of the CDR3 is 13 residues. Germline-derived CDR1 and CDR2 are SNHLY and FYNNEI. CDR3: CASSAGAGNTIYF. DNA of the CDR3: TGTGCCAGCAGCGCCGGGGCTGGAAACACCATATATTTT.

The sample holds one count of this clone. This rearrangement joins TRBV27 to TRBJ1-2; D not resolved. The V end lost 3 bases, the J end lost 2 bases, and 7 bases lay between the germline ends. The CDR3 totals 13 residues. The germline gives CDR1 MNHEY, CDR2 SMNVEV (reference sequence). The CDR3 loop reads CASSFQENYGYTF. DNA for the CDR3: TGTGCCAGCAGTTTCCAGGAGAACTATGGCTACACCTTC.

This clone was picked up many times. The rearrangement links TRBV15 to TRBJ2-3; TRBD2 agrees at 9 bases. CDR1 is LNHNV, CDR2 YYDKDF, per germline (reference sequence). The length of the CDR3 is 17 residues. Trimming removed 0 bases from V and 2 bases from J; junction bases left unmatched: 6. CDR3 DNA: TGTGCCACCAGCAGAGAGGGCAGCGGGAGGCCCACAGATACGCAGTATTTT. It is translated as CATSREGSGRPTDTQYF.

V usage is TRBV4-1 and J usage is TRBJ2-7; no reliable D call. The germline CDR1 and CDR2 sequences are MGHRA and YSYEKL. Between the trimmed V and J ends, which lost 0 bases and 0 bases, there was a span of 15 bases. There are 17 residues in the CDR3. The DNA for the CDR3 is TGCGCCAGCAGCCAAGATGCCGGCCCATACAACTCCTACGAGCAGTACTTC. Translation: CASSQDAGPYNSYEQYF.

This clone was detected a few times. The chain recombines TRBV6-6 with TRBJ2-3, with D possibly matching TRBD2 (5 bases). This CDR3 has 13 amino acids. With 4 bases removed from V and 3 bases from J, the gap between germline ends came to 8 bases. Germline CDR1 MNHNY, CDR2 SVGAGI (reference sequence). The CDR3 here is CASSWTGTDTQYF. CDR3 sequence (DNA): TGTGCCAGCAGTTGGACTGGAACAGATACGCAGTATTTT.

The V and J genes are TRBV9 and TRBJ2-7, with TRBD2 matching over 8 bases. The ends lost 4 bases at V and 1 base at J; junction bases unmatched: 1. The germline CDR1 and CDR2 sequences are SGDLS and YYNGEE. The CDR3 length is 13 residues. This CDR3 is CASSPGGSYEQYF. CDR3 nucleotides: TGTGCCAGCAGCCCGGGAGGGTCCTACGAGCAGTACTTC. Together with reference TRBV9 and TRBJ2-7, the CDR3 gives the full variable domain: DSGVTQTPKHLITATGQRVTLRCSPRSGDLSVYWYQQSLDQGLQFLIQYYNGEERAKGNILERFSAQQFPDLHSELNLSSLELGDSALYFCASSPGGSYEQYFGPGTRLTVT.

This sequence joins TRBV7-9 and TRBJ2-7; D remains unclear. The V gene's germline CDR1 is SEHNR and CDR2 FQNEAQ (reference sequence). Deletions cut 5 bases from V and 6 bases from J, with 20 bases between. The CDR3 is 15 amino acids. CDR3 in DNA: TGTGCCAGCAGCCGAAGTATCCCTCTACCTAGCGAGCAGTACTTC. Translating gives CASSRSIPLPSEQYF.

This CDR3 reads CASSVDQSSYEQYF. DNA for the CDR3: TGTGCCAGCAGCGTCGATCAGAGCTCCTACGAGCAGTACTTC. V usage is TRBV9 and J usage is TRBJ2-7; D remains ambiguous. Trimming left V 2 bases short and J 0 bases short, with 9 bases between. This CDR3 is built from 14 residues. Germline values: CDR1 SGDLS, CDR2 YYNGEE.

This sequence joins TRBV2 and TRBJ2-1; D is unresolved. Trimming pared 0 bases from V and 4 bases from J, leaving 10 bases between. The V gene's germline CDR1 is SNHLY and CDR2 FYNNEI. The CDR3 length is 15 residues. CDR3 amino acids: CASSEASNAYNEQFF. The CDR3 DNA reads as TGTGCCAGCAGTGAAGCTAGCAACGCTTACAATGAGCAGTTCTTC.